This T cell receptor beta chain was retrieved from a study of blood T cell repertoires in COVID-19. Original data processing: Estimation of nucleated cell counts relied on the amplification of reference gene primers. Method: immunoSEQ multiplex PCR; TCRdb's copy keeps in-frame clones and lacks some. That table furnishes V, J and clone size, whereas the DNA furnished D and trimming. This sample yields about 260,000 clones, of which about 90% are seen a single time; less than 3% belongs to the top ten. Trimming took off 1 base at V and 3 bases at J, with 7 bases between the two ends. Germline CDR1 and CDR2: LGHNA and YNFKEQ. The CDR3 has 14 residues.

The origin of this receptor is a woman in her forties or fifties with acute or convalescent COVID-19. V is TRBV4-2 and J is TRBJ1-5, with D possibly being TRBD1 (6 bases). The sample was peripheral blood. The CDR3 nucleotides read TGTGCCAGCAGCCAAGGACAGGACAATCAGCCCCAGCATTTT. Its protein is CASSQGQDNQPQHF.